The subject of this entry is one TCR beta chain. The entry originates in a study of cytotoxic CD8 clonotypes in ibrutinib-treated CLL. Study-wide background: Response sampling came at median roughly 12 months of treatment, ranging roughly 6 to 36 months.

Assay: immunoSEQ multiplex PCR; the TCRdb copy retains only in-frame clones and omits some. The table has 200,000 to 250,000 clones, roughly three quarters seen once. This CDR3 contains 14 residues. The germline V gene encodes CDR1 MGHRA and CDR2 YSYEKL. V lost 4 bases and J 0 bases, leaving 9 bases between the germline ends. This sequence was found in a human donor with chronic lymphocytic leukemia. The rearrangement joins TRBV4-1 to TRBJ1-2; no definite D call. The material sequenced was PBMCs, taken after 12 months of ibrutinib treatment. Here the CDR3 DNA reads TGCGCCAGCAGCCCTGGAAGCTCTAACTATGGCTACACCTTC. Encoded protein: CASSPGSSNYGYTF.